The TCR beta chain under discussion was sequenced for a study of blood T cells in healthy people across ages. Per germline, CDR1 SGHAT and CDR2 FQDESV (reference sequence). The CDR3 runs 14 residues. V lost 5 bases to trimming and J lost 5 bases, with 15 bases between them. Through a sample-barcoded 5' primer and a J-beta primer mix, a second PCR was run for roughly 6 to 11 cycles. TCRdb processed the 5' RACE reads anew with MiXCR; each CDR3 protein has one entry. The sample carries roughly 2 million distinct CDR3 sequences, around half recorded once. This clonotype was counted a single time. V and J are TRBV11-1 and TRBJ2-5; TRBD2 is a possible D gene (5 bases). Sequenced: blood. The TCR sequence derives from a woman aged 40 to 55 in good health. CDR3: CASSPGILTETQYF. The CDR3 DNA is TGTGCCAGCAGCCCCGGGATTCTTACGGAGACCCAGTACTTC.